This entry concerns a single T cell receptor (beta chain). After removal of 0 bases from V and 6 bases from J, the junction contained 5 bases not matched to a gene. Looked up from germline, CDR1 is SGDLS and CDR2 is YYNGEE. CDR3 length: 14 amino acids. The data were taken from a study of shared clonotypes between healthy human individuals. The assay was immunoSEQ multiplex PCR, and TCRdb's table has in-frame clones only and misses some. Of about 2.4 million clones listed, 93% are singletons. The chain has TRBV9 and TRBJ1-2; 7 bases line up with TRBD1. This sequence originates from a young man in good health. Some clones in this sample may be carry-over from other donors' samples. Sequenced input: naive CD4+ T cells from PBMCs. Subset denoted: CD45RA+ positively selected. CDR3 nucleotides: TGTGCCAGCAGCGTAGTAGGGGGCGCTAATGGCTACACCTTC. It encodes CASSVVGGANGYTF.